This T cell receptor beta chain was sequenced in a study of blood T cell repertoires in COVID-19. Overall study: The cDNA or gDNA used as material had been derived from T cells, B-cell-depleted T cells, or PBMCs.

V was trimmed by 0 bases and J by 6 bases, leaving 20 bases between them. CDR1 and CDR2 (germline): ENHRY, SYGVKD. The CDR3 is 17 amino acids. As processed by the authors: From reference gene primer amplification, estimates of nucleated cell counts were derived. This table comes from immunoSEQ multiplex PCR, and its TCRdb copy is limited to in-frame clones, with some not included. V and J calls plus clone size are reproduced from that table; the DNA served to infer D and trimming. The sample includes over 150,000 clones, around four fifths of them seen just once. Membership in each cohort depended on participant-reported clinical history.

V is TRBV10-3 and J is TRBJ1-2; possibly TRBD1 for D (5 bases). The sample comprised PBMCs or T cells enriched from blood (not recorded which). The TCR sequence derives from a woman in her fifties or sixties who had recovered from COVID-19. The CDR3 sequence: CAISESARGAGKNGYTF. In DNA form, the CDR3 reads TGTGCCATCAGTGAGTCCGCTAGGGGCGCTGGAAAAAATGGCTACACCTTC.